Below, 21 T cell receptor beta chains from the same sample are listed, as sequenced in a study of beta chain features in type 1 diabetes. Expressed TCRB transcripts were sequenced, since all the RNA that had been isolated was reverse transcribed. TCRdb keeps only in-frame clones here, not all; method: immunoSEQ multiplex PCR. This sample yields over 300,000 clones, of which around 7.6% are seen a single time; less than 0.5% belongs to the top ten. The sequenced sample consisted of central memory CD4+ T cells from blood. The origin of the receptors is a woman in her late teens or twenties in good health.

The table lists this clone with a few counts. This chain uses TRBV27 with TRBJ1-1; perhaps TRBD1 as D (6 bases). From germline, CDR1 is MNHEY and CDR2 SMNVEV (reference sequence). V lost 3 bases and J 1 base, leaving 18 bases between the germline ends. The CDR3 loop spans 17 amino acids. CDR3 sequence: CASSLVPPWGPNTEAFF. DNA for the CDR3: TGTGCCAGCAGTTTGGTTCCCCCCTGGGGGCCGAACACTGAAGCTTTCTTT.

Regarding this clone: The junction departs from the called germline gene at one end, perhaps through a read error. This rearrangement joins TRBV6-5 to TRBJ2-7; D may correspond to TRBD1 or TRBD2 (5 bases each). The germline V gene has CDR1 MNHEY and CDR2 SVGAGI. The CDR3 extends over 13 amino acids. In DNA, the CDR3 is TGTGCCATCAGTGGGACCCAGGAGCTCGGACAGTACTTC. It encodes CAISGTQELGQYF.

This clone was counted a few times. CDR3 loop: CASSLGREYEQYF. CDR3 DNA: TGTGCCAGCAGCCTCGGGAGGGAATACGAGCAGTACTTC. The V and J genes are TRBV7-2 and TRBJ2-7, with TRBD2 matching 8 bases. Germline V lookup: CDR1 SGHTA, CDR2 FQGNSA. V gave up 5 bases and J gave up 4 bases; unmatched junction bases: 4. The CDR3 spans 13 residues.

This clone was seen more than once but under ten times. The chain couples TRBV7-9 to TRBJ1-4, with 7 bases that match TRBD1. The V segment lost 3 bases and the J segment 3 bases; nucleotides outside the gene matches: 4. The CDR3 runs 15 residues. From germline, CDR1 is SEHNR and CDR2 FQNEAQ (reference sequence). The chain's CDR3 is CASSLTQGANEKLFF. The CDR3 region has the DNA TGTGCCAGCAGCTTGACGCAGGGGGCTAATGAAAAACTGTTTTTT. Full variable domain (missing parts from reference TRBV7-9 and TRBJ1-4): DTGVSQNPRHKITKRGQNVTFRCDPISEHNRLYWYRQTLGQGPEFLTYFQNEAQLEKSRLLSDRFSAERPKGSFSTLEIQRTEQGDSAMYLCASSLTQGANEKLFFGSGTQLSVL.

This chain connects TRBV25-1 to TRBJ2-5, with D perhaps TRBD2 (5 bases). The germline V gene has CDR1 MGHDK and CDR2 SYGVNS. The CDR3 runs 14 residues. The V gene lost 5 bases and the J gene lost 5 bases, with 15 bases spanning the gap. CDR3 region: CASSWEQVGETQYF. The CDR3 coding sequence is TGTGCCAGCAGTTGGGAGCAAGTCGGGGAGACCCAGTACTTC.

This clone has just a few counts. CDR3 DNA: TGTGCCAGCCCTAAACTGGGACCCCAAAGCACAGATACGCAGTATTTT. Protein product: CASPKLGPQSTDTQYF. This chain links TRBV12-1 with TRBJ2-3. TRBV12-1 is assigned pseudogene status. This CDR3 is built from 16 residues.

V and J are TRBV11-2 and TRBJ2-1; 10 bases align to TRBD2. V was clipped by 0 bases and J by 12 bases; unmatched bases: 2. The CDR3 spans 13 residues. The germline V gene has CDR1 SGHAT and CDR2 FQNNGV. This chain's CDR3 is CASSLEASGRQFF. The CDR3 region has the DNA TGTGCCAGCAGCTTAGAGGCTAGCGGGAGGCAGTTCTTC. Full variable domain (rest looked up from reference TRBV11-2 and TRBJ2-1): EAGVAQSPRYKIIEKRQSVAFWCNPISGHATLYWYQQILGQGPKLLIQFQNNGVVDDSQLPKDRFSAERLKGVDSTLKIQPAKLEDSAVYLCASSLEASGRQFFGPGTRLTVL.

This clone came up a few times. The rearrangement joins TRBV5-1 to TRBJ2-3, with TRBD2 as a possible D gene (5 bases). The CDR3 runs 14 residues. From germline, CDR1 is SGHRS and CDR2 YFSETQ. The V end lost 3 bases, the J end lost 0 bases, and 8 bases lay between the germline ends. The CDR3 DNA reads TGCGCCAGCAGCTATTCGGGGAGCACAGATACGCAGTATTTT. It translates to CASSYSGSTDTQYF.

The CDR3 here is CTSSHPLTRQELNTEAFF. CDR3 sequence (DNA): TGCACCAGCAGCCACCCACTCACAAGACAGGAGTTGAACACTGAAGCTTTCTTT. The chain is built from TRBV1 and TRBJ1-1; the D call of TRBD1 is as the table states it, not checked on the DNA. TRBV1 is given as a pseudogene. The CDR3 loop spans 18 amino acids.

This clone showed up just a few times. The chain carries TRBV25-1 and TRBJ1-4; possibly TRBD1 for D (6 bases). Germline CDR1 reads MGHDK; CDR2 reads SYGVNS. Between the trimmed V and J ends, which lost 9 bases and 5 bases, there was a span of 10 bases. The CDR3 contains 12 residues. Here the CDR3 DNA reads TGTGCCAGGGCAGGGGTAAATGAAAAACTGTTTTTT. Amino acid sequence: CARAGVNEKLFF. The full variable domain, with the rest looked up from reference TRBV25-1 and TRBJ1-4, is EADIYQTPRYLVIGTGKKITLECSQTMGHDKMYWYQQDPGMELHLIHYSYGVNSTEKGDLSSESTVSRIRTEHFPLTLESARPSHTSQYLCARAGVNEKLFFGSGTQLSVL.

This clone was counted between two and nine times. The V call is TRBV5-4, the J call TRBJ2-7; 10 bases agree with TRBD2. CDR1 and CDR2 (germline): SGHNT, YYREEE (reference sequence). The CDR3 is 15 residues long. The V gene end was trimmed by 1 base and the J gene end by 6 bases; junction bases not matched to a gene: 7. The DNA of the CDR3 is TGTGCCAGCAGCTTGCTCACTAGCGGGACGCGCGAGCAGTACTTC. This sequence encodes CASSLLTSGTREQYF.

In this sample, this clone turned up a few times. CDR3 DNA sequence: TGTGCCAGCTCACAAAGGACAGGGAATGAGCAGTTCTTC. As protein: CASSQRTGNEQFF. This chain links TRBV18 with TRBJ2-1, with 8 nucleotides matching TRBD1. With V trimmed by 4 bases and J by 7 bases, 3 bases remained unmatched. The CDR3 has 13 amino acids. Germline loops: CDR1 KGHSH, CDR2 LQKENI. The full variable domain, in which reference TRBV18 and TRBJ2-1 provide the parts outside the CDR3, is NAGVMQNPRHLVRRRGQEARLRCSPMKGHSHVYWYRQLPEEGLKFMVYLQKENIIDESGMPKERFSAEFPKEGPSILRIQQVVRGDSAAYFCASSQRTGNEQFFGPGTRLTVL.

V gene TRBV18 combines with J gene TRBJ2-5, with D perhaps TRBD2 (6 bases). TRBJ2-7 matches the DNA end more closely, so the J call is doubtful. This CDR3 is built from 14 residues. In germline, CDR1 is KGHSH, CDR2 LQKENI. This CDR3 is CASSPRDFPYEQYF. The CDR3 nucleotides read TGTGCCAGCTCACCTAGGGACTTCCCCTACGAGCAGTACTTC.

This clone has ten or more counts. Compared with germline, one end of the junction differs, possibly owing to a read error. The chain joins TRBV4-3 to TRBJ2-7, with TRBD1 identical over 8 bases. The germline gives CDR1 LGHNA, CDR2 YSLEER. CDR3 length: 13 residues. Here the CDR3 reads CASSKDRGYEQYF. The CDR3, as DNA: TGCGCCAGCAGCAAAGACAGGGGTTACGAGCAGTACTTC.

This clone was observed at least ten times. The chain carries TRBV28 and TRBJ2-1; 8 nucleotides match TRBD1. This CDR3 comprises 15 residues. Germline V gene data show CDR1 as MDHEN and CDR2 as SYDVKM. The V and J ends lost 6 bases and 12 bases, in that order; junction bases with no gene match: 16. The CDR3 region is CASSSPGQGSLAQFF. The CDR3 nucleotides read TGTGCCAGCAGCTCTCCCGGACAGGGTTCCTTAGCGCAGTTCTTC.

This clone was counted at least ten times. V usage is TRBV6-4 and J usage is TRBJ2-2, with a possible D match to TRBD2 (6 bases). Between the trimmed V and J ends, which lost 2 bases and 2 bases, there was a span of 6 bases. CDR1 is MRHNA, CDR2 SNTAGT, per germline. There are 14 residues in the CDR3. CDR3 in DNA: TGTGCCAGCAGTGACGGGACTAACACCGGGGAGCTGTTTTTT. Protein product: CASSDGTNTGELFF.

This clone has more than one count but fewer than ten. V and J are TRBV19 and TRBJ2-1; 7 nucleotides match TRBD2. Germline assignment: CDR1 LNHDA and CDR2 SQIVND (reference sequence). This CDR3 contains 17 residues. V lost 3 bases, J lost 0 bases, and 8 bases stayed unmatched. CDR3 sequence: CASSIDRAGSSYNEQFF. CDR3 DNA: TGTGCCAGTAGTATTGATCGAGCGGGGAGCTCCTACAATGAGCAGTTCTTC.

DNA of the CDR3: TGTGCCAGCAGCCAGAGCACTAGCGACGGTGAGCAGTTCTTC. It specifies CASSQSTSDGEQFF. The chain links TRBV9 to TRBJ2-1; 7 bases align to TRBD2. Germline CDR1 is SGDLS and CDR2 is YYNGEE. CDR3 length: 14 residues. V dropped 4 bases and J dropped 9; count of bases not matched to a gene: 10.

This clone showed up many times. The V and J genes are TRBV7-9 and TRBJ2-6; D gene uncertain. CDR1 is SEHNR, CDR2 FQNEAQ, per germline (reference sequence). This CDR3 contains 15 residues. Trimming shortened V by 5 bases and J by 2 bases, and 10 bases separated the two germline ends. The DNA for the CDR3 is TGTGCCAGCAGCGAACATAGAGCTGGGGCCAACGTCCTGACTTTC. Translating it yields CASSEHRAGANVLTF.

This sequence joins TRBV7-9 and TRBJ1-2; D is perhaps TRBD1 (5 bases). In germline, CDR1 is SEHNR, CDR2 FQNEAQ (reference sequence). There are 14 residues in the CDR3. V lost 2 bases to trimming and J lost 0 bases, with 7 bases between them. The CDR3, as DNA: TGTGCCAGCAGCTTAAGGGGCGCTAACTATGGCTACACCTTC. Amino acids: CASSLRGANYGYTF.

In DNA form, the CDR3 reads TGTGCCAGCCTCCCCCGCCAATCTGGCACCGGGGAGCTGTTTTTT. Translation: CASLPRQSGTGELFF. V is TRBV7-2 and J is TRBJ2-2, with D unclear. The germline V gene has CDR1 SGHTA and CDR2 FQGNSA. CDR3 length: 15 amino acids. Trimming left V 8 bases short and J 4 bases short, with 17 bases between. Looking up the rest from reference TRBV7-2 and TRBJ2-2 gives the full variable domain: GAGVSQSPSNKVTEKGKDVELRCDPISGHTALYWYRQSLGQGLEFLIYFQGNSAPDKSGLPSDRFSAERTGGSVSTLTIQRTQQEDSAVYLCASLPRQSGTGELFFGEGSRLTVL.